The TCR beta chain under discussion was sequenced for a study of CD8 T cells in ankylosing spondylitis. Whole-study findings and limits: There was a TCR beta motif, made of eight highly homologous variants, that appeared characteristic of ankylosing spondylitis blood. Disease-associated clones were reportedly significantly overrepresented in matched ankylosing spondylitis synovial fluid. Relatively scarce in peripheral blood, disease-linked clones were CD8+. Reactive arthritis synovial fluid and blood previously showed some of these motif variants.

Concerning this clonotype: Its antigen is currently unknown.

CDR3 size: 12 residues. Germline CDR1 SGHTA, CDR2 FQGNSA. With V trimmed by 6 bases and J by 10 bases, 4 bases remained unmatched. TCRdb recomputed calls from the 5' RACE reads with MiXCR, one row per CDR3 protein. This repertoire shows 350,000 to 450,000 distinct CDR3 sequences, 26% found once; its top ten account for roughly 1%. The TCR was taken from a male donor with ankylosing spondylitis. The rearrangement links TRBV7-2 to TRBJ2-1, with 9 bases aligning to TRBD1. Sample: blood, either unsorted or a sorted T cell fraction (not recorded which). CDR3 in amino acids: CASSPTGGEQFF. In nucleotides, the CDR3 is TGTGCCAGCAGTCCTACAGGGGGCGAGCAGTTCTTC. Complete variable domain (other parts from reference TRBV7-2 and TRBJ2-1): GAGVSQSPSNKVTEKGKDVELRCDPISGHTALYWYRQSLGQGLEFLIYFQGNSAPDKSGLPSDRFSAERTGGSVSTLTIQRTQQEDSAVYLCASSPTGGEQFFGPGTRLTVL.